This TCR beta chain was obtained from a study of T cells in Graves' hyperthyroidism and ophthalmopathy. General study points: Ophthalmopathy and stable hyperthyroidism were separated by a 13 V-J model.

This clonotype was seen once. Its antigen remains unidentified. The CDR3 regions of TCR beta were amplified from RNA transcripts. An initial round of RT-PCR targeting the TCR CDR3 relied on the HTBI primer set. In TCRdb, the multiplex PCR reads were re-called with MiXCR into one record per CDR3 protein. Of under 250,000 distinct CDR3 sequences listed, about 25% are singletons. Sequencing was carried out using blood. The receptor was isolated from a woman aged 40 to 50 with Graves' ophthalmopathy.

CDR3 loop: CASSPSLDPYEQYF. Here the CDR3 DNA reads TGCGCCAGCAGCCCTTCCTTAGACCCCTACGAGCAGTACTTC. This chain uses TRBV4-1 with TRBJ2-7; D is unclear. The V end was cut by 4 bases, the J end by 2 bases, with 12 bases between. CDR3 size: 14 residues. Germline CDR1 reads MGHRA; CDR2 reads YSYEKL.